This entry describes one T cell receptor beta chain. The antigen is undetermined. PCR employed 60 Vbeta and 13 Jbeta primers. TCRdb's table, derived via immunoSEQ multiplex PCR, lists solely in-frame clones and lacks some. The profile shows roughly 200,000 clones, around 80% of them singletons. This sample is part of a study of cytomegalovirus exposure and HLA in healthy donors. General study points: Another analysis was done later, and it associated fewer than 20,000 TCR beta sequences with HLA alleles at 0.05 false discovery rate.

This receptor was obtained from a middle-aged woman in good health and CMV-seronegative. The sample comprised PBMCs.

The CDR3 DNA follows: TGTGCCAGCAGTTTTTGGACTAGCGGTTCCGGGGAGCTGTTTTTT. This codes for CASSFWTSGSGELFF. The chain carries TRBV28 and TRBJ2-2, with 10 nucleotides matching TRBD2. There are 15 residues in the CDR3. J gave up 6 bases and V 3 bases, and 4 bases lay outside the gene matches. CDR1 is MDHEN and CDR2 is SYDVKM in the germline V gene.